Shown below are 7 T cell receptor beta chains from a single sample sequenced in a study of beta chain features in type 1 diabetes. The sequenced template was cDNA made from the entire isolated RNA. TCRdb keeps only in-frame clones here, not all; method: immunoSEQ multiplex PCR. Altogether about 900,000 clones are present, roughly a sixth being singletons, with the ten largest covering about 0.02%. The sequencing sample was made of naive CD4+ T cells from blood. All receptors come from a woman under 30 in good health.

This clone was recorded a few times. The chain employs TRBV6-6 and TRBJ1-1; the D gene is possibly TRBD1 (5 bases). CDR3 length: 15 amino acids. V lost 6 bases and J 4 bases, leaving 18 bases between the germline ends. Per germline, CDR1 MNHNY and CDR2 SVGAGI (reference sequence). The CDR3 sequence is CASSTTQSGATEAFF. The CDR3 nucleotides read TGTGCCAGCAGCACAACCCAATCTGGGGCCACTGAAGCTTTCTTT.

The chain has TRBV15 and TRBJ1-5; the D gene is possibly TRBD1 (5 bases). V dropped 2 bases and J dropped 11 bases, with 10 bases sitting between them. Germline assignment: CDR1 LNHNV and CDR2 YYDKDF (reference sequence). CDR3 length: 12 amino acids. CDR3 protein: CATSRPRGAQHF. The DNA of the CDR3 is TGTGCCACCAGCAGACCCCGGGGGGCCCAGCATTTT.

The DNA for the CDR3 is TGTGCCAGAAAAGTGCCTAGCGGGAGGGCAGAGACCCAGTACTTC. It translates to CARKVPSGRAETQYF. The chain recombines TRBV7-5 with TRBJ2-5; the table's D call, TRBD2, has no DNA check behind it. TRBV7-5 is recorded as a pseudogene. This CDR3 is 15 amino acids long.

This clone has a handful of counts. The chain recombines TRBV7-9 with TRBJ2-1; no definite D call. CDR1 is SEHNR and CDR2 is FQNEAQ in the germline V gene (reference sequence). Trimming left V 3 bases short and J 8 bases short, with 11 bases between. The CDR3 is 13 residues long. The CDR3 DNA reads TGTGCCAGCAGCTTTATCTCCGGACATGAGCAGTTCTTC. Protein product: CASSFISGHEQFF.

The chain couples TRBV19 to TRBJ2-4; the match to TRBD1 covers 7 bases. V shed 9 bases, J shed 6 bases, and the junction held 11 bases outside the gene matches. The V gene's germline CDR1 is LNHDA and CDR2 SQIVND (reference sequence). The CDR3 length is 14 residues. For the CDR3, the DNA is TGTGCCAGCTCCCAGACAGGGACCTTAAACATTCAGTACTTC. Its protein product is CASSQTGTLNIQYF.

CDR3 DNA: TGTGCCATTCCGAGGCAGGGGGGCTACTACGAGCAGTACTTC. As protein: CAIPRQGGYYEQYF. The chain combines TRBV6-1 with TRBJ2-7; D might be TRBD1 (7 bases). Trimming removed 10 bases at V and 3 bases at J, with 19 bases between. Germline V gene lookup returns CDR1 MNHNS and CDR2 SASEGT. This CDR3 has 14 residues.

In this sample, this clone turned up a few times. This chain uses TRBV5-1 with TRBJ2-7; 8 nucleotides align to TRBD2. The CDR3 sequence is 17 residues long. With V trimmed by 0 bases and J by 3 bases, 11 bases remained unmatched. Germline V gives CDR1 SGHRS, CDR2 YFSETQ. The CDR3 loop is CASSLEPYGRAYYEQYF. The CDR3 DNA is TGCGCCAGCAGCTTGGAACCCTACGGGAGGGCCTACTACGAGCAGTACTTC.